The source of this T cell receptor (beta chain) is a study of OX40 agonist ivuxolimab in advanced cancers. At the level of the study: Patient treatment consisted of intravenous ivuxolimab administration every 2 weeks at 0.01 to 10 mg/kg. From 23 to 79 years was the age range, with a mean of around 60 years, and over 70% were male.

On this clone: Its antigen is as yet unknown.

Profiled with immunoSEQ multiplex PCR; TCRdb holds only in-frame clones, not every one. The data contain some 130,000 clones, just over 90% of them singletons. V shed 3 bases and J 4 bases; nucleotides not matched to a gene: 5. This CDR3 comprises 15 residues. Germline V gene data show CDR1 as SGHNT and CDR2 as YENEEA. Overall study results and limits: People who partly responded at 0.1-3.0 mg/kg had some of the least clonal expansion seen. CD8+ T cells showed, on average, more clonal expansion than CD4+ cells.

The chain couples TRBV11-3 to TRBJ2-5; 10 bases are shared with TRBD2. The sample here was CD4+ or CD8+ T cells sorted from blood, taken in a trial of the OX40 agonist ivuxolimab. The receptor comes from an adult with an advanced solid tumor such as melanoma, head and neck, liver or kidney cancer. In DNA, the CDR3 is TGTGCCAGCAGCTTGGTGTCTAGCGGGAGAGAGACCCAGTACTTC. Its translation is CASSLVSSGRETQYF.